This T cell receptor (beta chain) was found in a study of T cells in Graves' hyperthyroidism and ophthalmopathy. As for the study in general: Peripheral blood was collected at initial diagnosis, before any treatment. Points from the study as a whole: The blood repertoire included most of the expanded thyroid clonotypes above 0.001.

Regions amplified from RNA transcripts were the TCR beta CDR3 regions. Initially, a first-round RT-PCR of the TCR CDR3 employed the HTBI primer set. TCRdb ran MiXCR on the multiplex PCR reads and lists one entry per CDR3 protein. The sample lists 500,000 to 650,000 distinct CDR3 sequences; approximately 15% were seen once. A remark on this clonotype: The antigen is undetermined.

Every diagnosis used clinical symptoms, serum thyroxine and TRAb, thyroid ultrasound and orbital computed tomography. From germline, CDR1 is GTSNPN and CDR2 SVGIG (reference sequence). Trimming removed 4 bases from V and 3 bases from J, with 5 bases in between. The CDR3 contains 11 residues. The clonotype originates from a woman aged 35 to 49 with Graves' hyperthyroidism. The sequenced material came from blood. The chain has TRBV30 and TRBJ2-3; D is undetermined. The CDR3 spells CAWKRTDTQYF. Here the CDR3 DNA reads TGTGCCTGGAAGAGGACAGATACGCAGTATTTT. Supplemented by reference TRBV30 and TRBJ2-3, the full variable domain reads SQTIHQWPATLVQPVGSPLSLECTVEGTSNPNLYWYRQAAGRGLQLLFYSVGIGQISSEVPQNLSASRPQDRQFILSSKKLLLSDSGFYLCAWKRTDTQYFGPGTRLTVL.